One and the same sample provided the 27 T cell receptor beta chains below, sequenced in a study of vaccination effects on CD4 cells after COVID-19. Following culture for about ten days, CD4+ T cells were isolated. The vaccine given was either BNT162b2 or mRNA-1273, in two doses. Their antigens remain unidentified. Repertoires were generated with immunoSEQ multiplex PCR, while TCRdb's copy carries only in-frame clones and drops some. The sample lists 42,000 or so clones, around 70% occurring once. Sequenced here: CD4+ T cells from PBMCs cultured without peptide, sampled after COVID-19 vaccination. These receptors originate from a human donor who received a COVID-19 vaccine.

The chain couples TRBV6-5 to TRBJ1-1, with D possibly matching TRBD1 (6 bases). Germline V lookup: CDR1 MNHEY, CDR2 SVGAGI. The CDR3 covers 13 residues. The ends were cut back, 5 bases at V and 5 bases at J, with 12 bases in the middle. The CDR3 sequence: CASSLGGVTEAFF. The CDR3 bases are TGTGCCAGCAGTCTAGGGGGGGTGACTGAAGCTTTCTTT.

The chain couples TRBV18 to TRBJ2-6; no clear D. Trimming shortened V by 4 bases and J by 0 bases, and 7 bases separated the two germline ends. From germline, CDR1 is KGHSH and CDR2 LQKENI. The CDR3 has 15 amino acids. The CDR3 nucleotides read TGTGCCAGCTCACACGGGCCCTCTGGGGCCAACGTCCTGACTTTC. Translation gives CASSHGPSGANVLTF.

CDR3 DNA: TGTGCCAGCAGCTTAGAGCTAGCTCCCGGGAAGACCCAGTACTTC. Amino acids: CASSLELAPGKTQYF. V and J are TRBV11-2 and TRBJ2-5; possibly TRBD2 for D (5 bases). V lost 0 bases and J lost 6, with 14 bases in between. Per germline, CDR1 SGHAT and CDR2 FQNNGV. The CDR3 runs to 15 residues.

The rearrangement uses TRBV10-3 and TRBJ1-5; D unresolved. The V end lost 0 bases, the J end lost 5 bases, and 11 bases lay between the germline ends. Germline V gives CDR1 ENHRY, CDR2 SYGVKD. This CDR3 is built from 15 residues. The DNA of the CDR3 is TGTGCCATCAGTGAGTCGACGGGGAGGGATCAGCCCCAGCATTTT. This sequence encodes CAISESTGRDQPQHF.

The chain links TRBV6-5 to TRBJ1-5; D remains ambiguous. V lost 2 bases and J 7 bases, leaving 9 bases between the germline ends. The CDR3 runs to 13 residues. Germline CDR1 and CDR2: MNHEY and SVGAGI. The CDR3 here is CASSYGLGQPQHF. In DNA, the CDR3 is TGTGCCAGCAGTTACGGCCTGGGGCAGCCCCAGCATTTT.

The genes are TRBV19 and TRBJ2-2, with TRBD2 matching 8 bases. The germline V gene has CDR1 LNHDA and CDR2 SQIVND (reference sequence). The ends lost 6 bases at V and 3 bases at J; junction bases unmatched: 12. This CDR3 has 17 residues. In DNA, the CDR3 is TGTGCCAGTAGACCCGCCCGACTAGCGCGAGACACCGGGGAGCTGTTTTTT. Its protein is CASRPARLARDTGELFF.

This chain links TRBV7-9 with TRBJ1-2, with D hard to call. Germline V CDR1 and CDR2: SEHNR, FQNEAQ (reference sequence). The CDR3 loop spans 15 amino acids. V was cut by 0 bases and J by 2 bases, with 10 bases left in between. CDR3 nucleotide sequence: TGTGCCAGCAGCTTAGCTCTCACGGCCAACTATGGCTACACCTTC. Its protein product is CASSLALTANYGYTF.

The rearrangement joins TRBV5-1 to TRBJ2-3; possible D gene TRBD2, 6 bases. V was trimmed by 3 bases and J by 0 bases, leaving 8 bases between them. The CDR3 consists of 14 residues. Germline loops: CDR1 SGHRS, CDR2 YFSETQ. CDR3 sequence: CASSSRGSTDTQYF. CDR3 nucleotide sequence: TGCGCCAGCAGCTCCCGGGGGAGCACAGATACGCAGTATTTT.

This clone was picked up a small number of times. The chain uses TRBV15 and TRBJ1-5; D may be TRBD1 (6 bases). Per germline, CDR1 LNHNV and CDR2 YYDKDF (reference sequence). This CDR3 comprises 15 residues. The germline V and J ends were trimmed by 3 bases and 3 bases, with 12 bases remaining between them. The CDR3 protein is CATSSADRYNQPQHF. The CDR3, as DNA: TGTGCCACCAGCAGTGCGGACAGATACAATCAGCCCCAGCATTTT.

The CDR3 DNA follows: TGCAGCGTTGAGTCAGGGCCGGACTACGAGCAGTACTTC. This encodes CSVESGPDYEQYF. The rearrangement uses TRBV29-1 and TRBJ2-7; perhaps TRBD1 as D (5 bases). Germline lookup yields CDR1 SQVTM and CDR2 ANQGSEA. V was clipped by 3 bases and J by 3 bases, with 12 bases between them. The CDR3 loop spans 13 amino acids.

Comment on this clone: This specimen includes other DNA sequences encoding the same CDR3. CDR3 coding DNA: TGTGCCAGCAGCTTACAGCTAAACACTGAAGCTTTCTTT. This translates into CASSLQLNTEAFF. The chain links TRBV7-9 to TRBJ1-1; no reliable D call. Germline V CDR1 and CDR2: SEHNR, FQNEAQ (reference sequence). Trimming stripped 2 bases from V and 2 bases from J, with 6 bases between. The CDR3 is made up of 13 amino acids.

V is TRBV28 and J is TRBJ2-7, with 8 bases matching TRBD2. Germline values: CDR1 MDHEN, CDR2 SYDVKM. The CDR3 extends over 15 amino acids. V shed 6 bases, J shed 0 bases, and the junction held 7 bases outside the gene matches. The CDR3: CASRTAGTSSYEQYF. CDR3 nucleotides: TGTGCCAGCAGAACAGCCGGGACTAGCTCCTACGAGCAGTACTTC.

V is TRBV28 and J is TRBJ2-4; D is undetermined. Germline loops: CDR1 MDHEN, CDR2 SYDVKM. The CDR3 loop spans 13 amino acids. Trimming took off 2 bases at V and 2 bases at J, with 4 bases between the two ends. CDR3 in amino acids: CASSLNSKNIQYF. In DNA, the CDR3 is TGTGCCAGCAGTTTAAATTCCAAAAACATTCAGTACTTC.

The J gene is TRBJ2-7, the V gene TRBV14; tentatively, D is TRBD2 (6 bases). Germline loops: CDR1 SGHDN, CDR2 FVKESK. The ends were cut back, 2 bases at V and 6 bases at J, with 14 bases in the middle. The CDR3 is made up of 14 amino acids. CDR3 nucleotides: TGTGCCAGCAGCCAAAATGGAGGGAGTCGCGAGCAGTACTTC. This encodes CASSQNGGSREQYF.

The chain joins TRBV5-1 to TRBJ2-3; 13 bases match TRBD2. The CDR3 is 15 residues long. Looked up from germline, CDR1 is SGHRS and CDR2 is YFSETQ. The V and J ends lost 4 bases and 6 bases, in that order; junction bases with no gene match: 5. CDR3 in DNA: TGCGCCAGCAGCATGGGACTAGCGGGAATCGATACGCAGTATTTT. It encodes CASSMGLAGIDTQYF.

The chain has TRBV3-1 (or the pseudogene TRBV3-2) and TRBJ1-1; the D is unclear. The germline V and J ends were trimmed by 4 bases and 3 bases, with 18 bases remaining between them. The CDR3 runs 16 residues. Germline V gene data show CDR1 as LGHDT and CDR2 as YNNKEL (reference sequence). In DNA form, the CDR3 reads TGTGCCAGCAGCCCCGGATCGATTCGGGTATACACTGAAGCTTTCTTT. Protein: CASSPGSIRVYTEAFF.

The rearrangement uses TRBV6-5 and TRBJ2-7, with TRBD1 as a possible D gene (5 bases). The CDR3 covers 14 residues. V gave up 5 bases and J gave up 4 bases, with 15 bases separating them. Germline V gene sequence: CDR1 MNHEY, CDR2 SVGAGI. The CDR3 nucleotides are TGTGCCAGCAGTCTGCAGGGCAATGTATACGAGCAGTACTTC. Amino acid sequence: CASSLQGNVYEQYF.

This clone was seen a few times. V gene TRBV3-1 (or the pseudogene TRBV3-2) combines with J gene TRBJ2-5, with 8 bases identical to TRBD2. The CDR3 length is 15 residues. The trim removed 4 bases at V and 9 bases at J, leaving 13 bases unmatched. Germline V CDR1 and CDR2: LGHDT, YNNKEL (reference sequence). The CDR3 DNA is TGTGCCAGCAGCCCAACCGGACTAGCAATGGGAGCCCAGTACTTC. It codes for CASSPTGLAMGAQYF.

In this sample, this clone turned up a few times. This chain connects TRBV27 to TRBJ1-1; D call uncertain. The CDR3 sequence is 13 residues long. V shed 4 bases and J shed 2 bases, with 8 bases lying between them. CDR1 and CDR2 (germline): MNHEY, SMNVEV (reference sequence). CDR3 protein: CASSWSENTEAFF. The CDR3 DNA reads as TGTGCCAGCAGTTGGTCCGAAAACACTGAAGCTTTCTTT.

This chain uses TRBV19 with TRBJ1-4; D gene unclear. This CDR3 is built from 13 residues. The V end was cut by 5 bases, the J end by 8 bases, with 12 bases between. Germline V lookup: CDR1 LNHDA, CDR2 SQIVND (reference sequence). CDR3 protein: CASSLPGPEKLFF. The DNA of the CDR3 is TGTGCCAGTAGTCTACCGGGCCCCGAAAAACTGTTTTTT.

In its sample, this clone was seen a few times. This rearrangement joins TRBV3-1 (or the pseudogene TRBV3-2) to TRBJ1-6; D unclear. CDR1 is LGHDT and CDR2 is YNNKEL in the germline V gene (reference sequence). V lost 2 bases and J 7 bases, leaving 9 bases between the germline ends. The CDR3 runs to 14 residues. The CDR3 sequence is CASSQSQSNSPLHF. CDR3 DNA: TGTGCCAGCAGCCAATCGCAATCGAATTCACCCCTCCACTTT.

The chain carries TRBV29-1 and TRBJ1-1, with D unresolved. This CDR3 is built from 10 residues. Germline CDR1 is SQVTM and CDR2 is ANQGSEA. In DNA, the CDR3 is TGCAGGAAACCGAACACTGAAGCTTTCTTT. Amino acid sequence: CRKPNTEAFF.

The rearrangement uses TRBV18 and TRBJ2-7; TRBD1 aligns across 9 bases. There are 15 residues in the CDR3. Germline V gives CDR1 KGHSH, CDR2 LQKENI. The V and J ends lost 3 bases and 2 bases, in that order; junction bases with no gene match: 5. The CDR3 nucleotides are TGTGCCAGCTCACCCAGGGGACAGGGAACCTACGAGCAGTACTTC. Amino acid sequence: CASSPRGQGTYEQYF. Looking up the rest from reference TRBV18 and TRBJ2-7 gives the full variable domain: NAGVMQNPRHLVRRRGQEARLRCSPMKGHSHVYWYRQLPEEGLKFMVYLQKENIIDESGMPKERFSAEFPKEGPSILRIQQVVRGDSAAYFCASSPRGQGTYEQYFGPGTRLTVT.

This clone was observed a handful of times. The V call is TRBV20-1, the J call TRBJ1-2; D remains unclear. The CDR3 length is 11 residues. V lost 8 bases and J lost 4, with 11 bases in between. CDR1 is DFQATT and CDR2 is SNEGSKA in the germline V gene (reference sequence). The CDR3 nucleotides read TGCAGTCTCGGCGGCAGCTATGGCTACACCTTC. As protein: CSLGGSYGYTF.

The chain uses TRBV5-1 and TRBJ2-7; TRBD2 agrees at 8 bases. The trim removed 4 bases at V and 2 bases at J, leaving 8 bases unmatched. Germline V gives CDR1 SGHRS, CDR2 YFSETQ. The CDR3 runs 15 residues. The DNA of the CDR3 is TGCGCCAGCAGCGTCGGACTAGCTTTAACCTACGAGCAGTACTTC. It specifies CASSVGLALTYEQYF.

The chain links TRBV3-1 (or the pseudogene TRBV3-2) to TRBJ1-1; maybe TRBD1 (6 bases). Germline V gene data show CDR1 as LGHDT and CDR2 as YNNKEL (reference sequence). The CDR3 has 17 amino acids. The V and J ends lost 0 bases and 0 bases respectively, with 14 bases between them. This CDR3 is CASSQDLRGGLNTEAFF. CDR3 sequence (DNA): TGTGCCAGCAGCCAAGATCTCAGGGGAGGGCTGAACACTGAAGCTTTCTTT.

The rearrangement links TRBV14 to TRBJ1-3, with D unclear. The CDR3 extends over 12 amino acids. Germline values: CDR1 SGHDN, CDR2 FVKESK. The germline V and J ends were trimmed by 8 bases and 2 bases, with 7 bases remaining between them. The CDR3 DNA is TGTGCCAGCCGGGAAACTGGAAACACCATATATTTT. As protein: CASRETGNTIYF.